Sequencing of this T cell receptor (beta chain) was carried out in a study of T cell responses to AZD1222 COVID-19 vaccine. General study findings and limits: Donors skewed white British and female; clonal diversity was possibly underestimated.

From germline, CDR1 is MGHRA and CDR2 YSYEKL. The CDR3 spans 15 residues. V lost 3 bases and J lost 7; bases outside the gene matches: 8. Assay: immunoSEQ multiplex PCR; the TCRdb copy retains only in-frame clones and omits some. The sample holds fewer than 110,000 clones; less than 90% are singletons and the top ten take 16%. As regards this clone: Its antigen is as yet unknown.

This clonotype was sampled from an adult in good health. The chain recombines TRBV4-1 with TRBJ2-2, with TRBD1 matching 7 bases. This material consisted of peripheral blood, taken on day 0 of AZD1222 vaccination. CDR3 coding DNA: TGCGCCAGCAGCCAGGTGACAGGGTCCGGCGGGGAGCTGTTTTTT. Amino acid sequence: CASSQVTGSGGELFF.